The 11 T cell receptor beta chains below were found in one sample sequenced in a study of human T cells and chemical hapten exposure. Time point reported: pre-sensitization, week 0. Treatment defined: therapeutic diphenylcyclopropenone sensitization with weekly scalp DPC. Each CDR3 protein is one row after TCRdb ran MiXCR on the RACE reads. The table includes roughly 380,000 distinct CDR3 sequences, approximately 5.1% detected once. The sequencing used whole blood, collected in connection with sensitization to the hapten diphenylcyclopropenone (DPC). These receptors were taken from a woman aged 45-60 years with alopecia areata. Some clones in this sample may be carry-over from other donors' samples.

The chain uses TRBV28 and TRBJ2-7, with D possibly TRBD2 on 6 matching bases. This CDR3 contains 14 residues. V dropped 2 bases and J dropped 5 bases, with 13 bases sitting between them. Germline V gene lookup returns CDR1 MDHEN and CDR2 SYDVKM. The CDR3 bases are TGTGCCAGCAGTTTACGGCAGGGACTGGACGAGCAGTACTTC. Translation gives CASSLRQGLDEQYF.

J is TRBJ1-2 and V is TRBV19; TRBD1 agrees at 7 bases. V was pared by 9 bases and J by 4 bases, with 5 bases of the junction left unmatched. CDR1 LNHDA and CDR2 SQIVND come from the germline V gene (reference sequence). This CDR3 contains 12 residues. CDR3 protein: CARGQRRYGYTF. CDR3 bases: TGTGCCAGGGGACAGCGTCGCTATGGCTACACCTTC.

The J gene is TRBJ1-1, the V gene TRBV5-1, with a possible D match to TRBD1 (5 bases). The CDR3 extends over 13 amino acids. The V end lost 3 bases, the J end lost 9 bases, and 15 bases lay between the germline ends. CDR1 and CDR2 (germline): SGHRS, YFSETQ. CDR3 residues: CASSSGAGGQAFF. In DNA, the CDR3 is TGCGCCAGCAGCTCCGGTGCGGGGGGACAAGCTTTCTTT. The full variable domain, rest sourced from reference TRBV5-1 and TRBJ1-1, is KAGVTQTPRYLIKTRGQQVTLSCSPISGHRSVSWYQQTPGQGLQFLFEYFSETQRNKGNFPGRFSGRQFSNSRSEMNVSTLELGDSALYLCASSSGAGGQAFFGQGTRLTVV.

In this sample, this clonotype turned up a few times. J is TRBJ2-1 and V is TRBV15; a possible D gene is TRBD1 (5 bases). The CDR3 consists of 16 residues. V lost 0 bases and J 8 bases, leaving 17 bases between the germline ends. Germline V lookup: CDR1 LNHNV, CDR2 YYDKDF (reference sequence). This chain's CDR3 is CATSREGWGHQDEQFF. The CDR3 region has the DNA TGTGCCACCAGCAGAGAGGGATGGGGCCACCAGGATGAGCAGTTCTTC.

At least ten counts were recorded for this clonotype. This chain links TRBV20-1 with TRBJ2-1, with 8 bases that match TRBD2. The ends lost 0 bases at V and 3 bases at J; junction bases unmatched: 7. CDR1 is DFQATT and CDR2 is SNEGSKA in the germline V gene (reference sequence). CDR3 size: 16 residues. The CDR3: CSARDRGGAYYNEQFF. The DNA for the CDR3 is TGCAGTGCTAGAGACCGGGGGGGCGCATACTACAATGAGCAGTTCTTC.

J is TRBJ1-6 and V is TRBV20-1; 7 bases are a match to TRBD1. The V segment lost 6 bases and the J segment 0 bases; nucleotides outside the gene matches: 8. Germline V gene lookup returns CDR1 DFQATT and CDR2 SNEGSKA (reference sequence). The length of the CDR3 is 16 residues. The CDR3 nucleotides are TGCAGTGCCCTCGTGGGACAGTCCTCCTATAATTCACCCCTCCACTTT. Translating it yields CSALVGQSSYNSPLHF.

The CDR3 loop reads CASSKNRPPYNSPLHF. As DNA, the CDR3 is TGTGCCAGCAGCAAAAACAGGCCCCCTTATAATTCACCCCTCCACTTT. V usage is TRBV7-8 and J usage is TRBJ1-6; D is perhaps TRBD1 (5 bases). The V and J ends lost 5 bases and 4 bases respectively, with 15 bases between them. Germline values: CDR1 SGHVS, CDR2 FQNEAQ. This CDR3 is built from 16 residues.

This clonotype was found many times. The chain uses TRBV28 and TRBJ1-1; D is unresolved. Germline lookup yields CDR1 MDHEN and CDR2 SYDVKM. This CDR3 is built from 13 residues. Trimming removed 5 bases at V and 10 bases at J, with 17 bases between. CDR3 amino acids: CASSPTGRLRAFF. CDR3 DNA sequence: TGTGCCAGCAGTCCTACGGGCCGACTTAGAGCTTTCTTT.

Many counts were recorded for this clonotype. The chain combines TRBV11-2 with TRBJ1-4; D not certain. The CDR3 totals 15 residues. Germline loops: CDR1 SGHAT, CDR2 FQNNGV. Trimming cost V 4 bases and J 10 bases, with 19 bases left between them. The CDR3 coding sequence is TGTGCCAGCAGCTGGAAGGATCCGGGCCGGGGAAAACTGTTTTTT. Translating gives CASSWKDPGRGKLFF. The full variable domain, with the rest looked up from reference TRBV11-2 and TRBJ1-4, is EAGVAQSPRYKIIEKRQSVAFWCNPISGHATLYWYQQILGQGPKLLIQFQNNGVVDDSQLPKDRFSAERLKGVDSTLKIQPAKLEDSAVYLCASSWKDPGRGKLFFGSGTQLSVL.

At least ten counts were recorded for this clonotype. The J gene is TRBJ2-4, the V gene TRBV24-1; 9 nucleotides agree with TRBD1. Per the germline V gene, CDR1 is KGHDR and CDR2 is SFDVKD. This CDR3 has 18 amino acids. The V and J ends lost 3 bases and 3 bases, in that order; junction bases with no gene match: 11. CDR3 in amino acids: CATSDARPGQGGKNIQYF. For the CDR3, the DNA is TGTGCCACCAGTGATGCGCGACCGGGACAGGGAGGCAAAAACATTCAGTACTTC.

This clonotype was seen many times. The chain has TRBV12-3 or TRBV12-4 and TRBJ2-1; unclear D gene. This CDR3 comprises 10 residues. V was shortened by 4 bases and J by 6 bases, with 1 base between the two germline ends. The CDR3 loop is CASSSNEQFF. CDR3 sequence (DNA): TGTGCCAGCAGTTCCAATGAGCAGTTCTTC.